These 6 T cell receptor beta chains share one sample of origin, sequenced in a study of T cell responses to AZD1222 COVID-19 vaccine. Data came from immunoSEQ multiplex PCR; TCRdb stores just in-frame clones and leaves some out. The table includes 100,000 to 150,000 clones, 84% detected once. The sample was peripheral blood, taken 28 days after the second AZD1222 dose. The source is an adult who received the AZD1222 COVID-19 vaccine.

CDR3: CASSPGVRNEKLFF. As DNA, the CDR3 is TGTGCCAGCAGTCCGGGGGTTCGTAATGAAAAACTGTTTTTT. The rearrangement uses TRBV14 and TRBJ1-4; tentatively, D is TRBD1 (5 bases). The V end was cut by 6 bases, the J end by 4 bases, with 12 bases between. Looked up from germline, CDR1 is SGHDN and CDR2 is FVKESK. This CDR3 has 14 amino acids.

V usage is TRBV7-2 and J usage is TRBJ2-5, with D perhaps TRBD1 (5 bases). This CDR3 is built from 15 residues. The V end lost 2 bases, the J end lost 0 bases, and 10 bases lay between the germline ends. Germline loops: CDR1 SGHTA, CDR2 FQGNSA. CDR3 sequence: CASSLTGDNQETQYF. DNA for the CDR3: TGTGCCAGCAGCTTAACAGGCGACAACCAAGAGACCCAGTACTTC.

This chain joins TRBV7-2 and TRBJ1-4; no reliable D call. The V gene's germline CDR1 is SGHTA and CDR2 FQGNSA. Trimming took 5 bases from V and 4 from J, leaving 11 bases between them. This CDR3 region has 14 residues. CDR3 sequence (DNA): TGTGCCAGCAGCACCCTGGGGTATAATGAAAAACTGTTTTTT. It is translated as CASSTLGYNEKLFF.

The gene calls are TRBV12-3 or TRBV12-4 and TRBJ1-2; tentatively, D is TRBD1 (5 bases). The V end lost 2 bases, the J end lost 7 bases, and 11 bases lay between the germline ends. The CDR3 consists of 13 residues. The CDR3 DNA reads TGTGCCAGCAGTTTAATATGGGGGTCTGGCTACACCTTC. Translated, it gives CASSLIWGSGYTF.

The chain links TRBV7-9 to TRBJ2-2; TRBD2 agrees at 11 bases. Germline lookup yields CDR1 SEHNR and CDR2 FQNEAQ (reference sequence). V dropped 5 bases and J dropped 7; count of bases not matched to a gene: 9. CDR3 length: 16 amino acids. Here the CDR3 DNA reads TGTGCCAGCAGCCGTGATAGCGGGGGGGCCGACGGGGAGCTGTTTTTT. Translated: CASSRDSGGADGELFF.

In its sample, this clone was seen once. The rearrangement links TRBV19 to TRBJ2-2; tentative D call: TRBD2 (5 bases). In germline, CDR1 is LNHDA, CDR2 SQIVND (reference sequence). Trimming removed 7 bases from V and 7 bases from J, with 19 bases in between. The CDR3 runs 15 residues. In DNA form, the CDR3 reads TGTGCCAGTAATCGGGGTTGGGCAGCGGTCGGGGAGCTGTTTTTT. Translation: CASNRGWAAVGELFF.